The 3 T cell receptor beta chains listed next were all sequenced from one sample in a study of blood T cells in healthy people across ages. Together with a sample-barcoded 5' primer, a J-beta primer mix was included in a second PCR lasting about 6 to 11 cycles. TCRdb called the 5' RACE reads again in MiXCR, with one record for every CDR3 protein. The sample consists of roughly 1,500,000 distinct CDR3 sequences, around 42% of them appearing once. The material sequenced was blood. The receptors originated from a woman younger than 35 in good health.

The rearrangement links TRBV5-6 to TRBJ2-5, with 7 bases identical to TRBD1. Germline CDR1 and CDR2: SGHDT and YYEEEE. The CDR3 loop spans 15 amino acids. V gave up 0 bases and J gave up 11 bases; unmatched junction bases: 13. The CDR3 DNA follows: TGTGCCAGCAGCTTGGTAGGGACAGCAAAGGGGGAGCAGTACTTC. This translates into CASSLVGTAKGEQYF.

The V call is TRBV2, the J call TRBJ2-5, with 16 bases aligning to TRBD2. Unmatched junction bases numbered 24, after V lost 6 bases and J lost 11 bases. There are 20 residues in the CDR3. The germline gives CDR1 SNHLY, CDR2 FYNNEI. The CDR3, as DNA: TGTGCCAGCAGGCCCCAGGCGGGGCGGGGGACTAGCGGGAGGGTCAATGAGCAGTACTTC. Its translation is CASRPQAGRGTSGRVNEQYF.

The CDR3 sequence is CASSESKGAREQFF. In DNA form, the CDR3 reads TGCGCCAGCAGTGAGTCGAAAGGGGCGAGAGAGCAGTTCTTC. The genes are TRBV10-1 and TRBJ2-1; D may be TRBD1 (5 bases). This CDR3 spans 14 amino acids. The V end lost 0 bases, the J end lost 10 bases, and 13 bases lay between the germline ends. From germline, CDR1 is WNHNN and CDR2 SYGVQD (reference sequence).